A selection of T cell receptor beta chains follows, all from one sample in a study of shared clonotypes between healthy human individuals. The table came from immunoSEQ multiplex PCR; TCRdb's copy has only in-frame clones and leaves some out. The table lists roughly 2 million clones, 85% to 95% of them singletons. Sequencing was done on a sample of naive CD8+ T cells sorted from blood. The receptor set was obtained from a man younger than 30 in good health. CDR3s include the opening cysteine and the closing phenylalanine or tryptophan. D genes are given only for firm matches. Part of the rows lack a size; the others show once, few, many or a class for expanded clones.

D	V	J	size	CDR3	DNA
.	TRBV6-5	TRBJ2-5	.	CASSPPGRETQYF	TGTGCCAGCAGTCCACCAGGGAGAGAGACCCAGTACTTC
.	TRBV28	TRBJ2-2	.	CASSLPGTGGELFF	TGTGCCAGCAGTTTACCGGGGACCGGCGGGGAGCTGTTTTTT
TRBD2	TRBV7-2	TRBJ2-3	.	CASSLPTSGSVGTDTQYF	TGTGCCAGCAGCTTACCGACTAGCGGGAGCGTGGGGACAGATACGCAGTATTTT
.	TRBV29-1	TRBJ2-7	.	CSTEEGSYEQYF	TGCAGCACCGAGGAGGGTTCCTACGAGCAGTACTTC
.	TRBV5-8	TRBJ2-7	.	CASSFSLYEQYF	TGTGCCAGCAGCTTCTCTCTCTACGAGCAGTACTTC
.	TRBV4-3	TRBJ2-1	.	CASSQSTGLLEQFF	TGCGCCAGCAGCCAGTCGACGGGGCTTTTGGAGCAGTTCTTC
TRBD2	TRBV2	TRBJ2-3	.	CASSGTSGAYTDTQYF	TGTGCCAGCAGTGGGACTAGCGGGGCGTACACAGATACGCAGTATTTT
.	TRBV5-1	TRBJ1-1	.	CASSLFEFTEAFF	TGCGCCAGCAGCTTGTTTGAGTTCACTGAAGCTTTCTTT
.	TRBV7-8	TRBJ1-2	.	CASSSGEYGYTF	TGTGCCAGCAGCTCGGGAGAATATGGCTACACCTTC
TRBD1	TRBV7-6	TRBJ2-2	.	CASSPTGGYTGELFF	TGTGCCAGCAGCCCGACAGGGGGCTACACCGGGGAGCTGTTTTTT
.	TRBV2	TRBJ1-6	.	CASSESPITNSPLHF	TGTGCCAGCAGTGAATCCCCGATAACGAATTCACCCCTCCACTTT
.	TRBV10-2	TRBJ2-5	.	CASSAQASQETQYF	TGCGCCAGCAGTGCACAGGCATCCCAAGAGACCCAGTACTTC
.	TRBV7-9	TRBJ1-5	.	CASSLGGVGNQPQHF	TGTGCCAGCAGCTTAGGGGGGGTAGGTAATCAGCCCCAGCATTTT
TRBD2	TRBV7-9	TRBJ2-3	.	CASSSKRLAGLTDTQYF	TGTGCCAGCAGCTCCAAGCGACTAGCGGGACTAACAGATACGCAGTATTTT
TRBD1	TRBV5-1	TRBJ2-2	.	CASSFRQGDITNTGELFF	TGCGCCAGCAGCTTTCGACAGGGGGACATAACGAACACCGGGGAGCTGTTTTTT
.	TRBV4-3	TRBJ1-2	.	CASSQNEGRYGYTF	TGCGCCAGCAGCCAAAATGAGGGGAGGTATGGCTACACCTTC
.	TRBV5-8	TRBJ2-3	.	CASSFGKTSTDTQYF	TGTGCCAGCAGCTTTGGGAAAACTAGCACAGATACGCAGTATTTT
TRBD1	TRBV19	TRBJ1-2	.	CASSISQGAEGYTF	TGTGCCAGTAGTATAAGCCAGGGGGCCGAAGGCTACACCTTC
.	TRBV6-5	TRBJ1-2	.	CASSYSPEIHYGYTF	TGTGCCAGCAGTTACTCACCGGAGATCCACTATGGCTACACCTTC
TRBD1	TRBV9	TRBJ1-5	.	CASSPGQGINQPQHF	TGTGCCAGCAGCCCCGGACAGGGGATTAATCAGCCCCAGCATTTT
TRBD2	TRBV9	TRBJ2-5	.	CASSGGASQETQYF	TGTGCCAGCTCCGGGGGGGCCTCGCAAGAGACCCAGTACTTC
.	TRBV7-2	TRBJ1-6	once	CASSFQLSPLHF	TGTGCCAGCAGCTTCCAACTTTCACCCCTCCACTTT
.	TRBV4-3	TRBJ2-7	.	CASSQATGAYEQYF	TGCGCCAGCAGCCAAGCGACAGGCGCCTACGAGCAGTACTTC
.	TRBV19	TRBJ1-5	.	CASSPTVSNQPQHF	TGTGCCAGTAGCCCGACCGTTAGCAATCAGCCCCAGCATTTT
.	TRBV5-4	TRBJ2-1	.	CASSSRNEQFF	TGTGCCAGCAGCTCGAGGAATGAGCAGTTCTTC
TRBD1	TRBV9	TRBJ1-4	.	CASRGGTGPNEKLFF	TGTGCCAGCAGAGGAGGGACAGGGCCTAATGAAAAACTGTTTTTT
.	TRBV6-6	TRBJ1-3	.	CASSYFPEGRGNTIYF	TGTGCCAGCAGTTACTTCCCCGAAGGGCGGGGAAACACCATATATTTT
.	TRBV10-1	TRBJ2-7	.	CASSSRDPADEQYF	TGCGCCAGCAGTAGTCGGGACCCAGCGGATGAGCAGTACTTC
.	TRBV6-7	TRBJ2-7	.	CASSYGHLEEQYF	TGTGCCAGCAGTTACGGACACCTTGAAGAGCAGTACTTC
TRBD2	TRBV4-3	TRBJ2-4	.	CASSPAVAGAPNIQYF	TGCGCCAGCAGCCCGGCGGTAGCGGGGGCCCCAAACATTCAGTACTTC
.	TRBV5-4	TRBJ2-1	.	CASSLVGYLYNEQFF	TGTGCCAGCAGCTTGGTAGGGTACTTATACAATGAGCAGTTCTTC
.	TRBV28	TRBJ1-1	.	CASAVGNTEAFF	TGTGCCAGCGCCGTAGGGAACACTGAAGCTTTCTTT
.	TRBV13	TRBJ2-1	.	CASSPRNSYNEQFF	TGTGCCAGCAGCCCAAGAAACAGTTACAATGAGCAGTTCTTC
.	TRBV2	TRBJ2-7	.	CASLAGSSYEQYF	TGTGCCAGCCTGGCAGGGAGCTCCTACGAGCAGTACTTC
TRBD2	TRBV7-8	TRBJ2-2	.	CASSFGGTSVGGELFF	TGTGCCAGCAGTTTCGGTGGGACTAGCGTTGGCGGGGAGCTGTTTTTT
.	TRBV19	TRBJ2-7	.	CASSIDLTGPAYEQYF	TGTGCCAGTAGTATAGATCTTACCGGTCCTGCCTACGAGCAGTACTTC
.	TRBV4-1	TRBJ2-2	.	CASTRGTNTGELFF	TGCGCCAGCACCCGGGGAACGAACACCGGGGAGCTGTTTTTT
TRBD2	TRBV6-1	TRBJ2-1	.	CAVAGGLNEQFF	TGTGCTGTAGCGGGGGGGCTCAATGAGCAGTTCTTC
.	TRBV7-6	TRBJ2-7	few	CASSLAGTYEQYF	TGTGCCAGCAGCTTAGCAGGCACCTACGAGCAGTACTTC
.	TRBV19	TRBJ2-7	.	CASSAGSSYEQYF	TGTGCCAGTAGTGCCGGGAGCTCCTACGAGCAGTACTTC
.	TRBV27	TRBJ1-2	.	CASSPPGHRSNYGYTF	TGTGCCAGCAGTCCCCCGGGACACCGATCTAACTATGGCTACACCTTC
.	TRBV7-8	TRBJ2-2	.	CASSLGLGDPGELFF	TGTGCCAGCAGCTTAGGTTTAGGAGATCCCGGGGAGCTGTTTTTT
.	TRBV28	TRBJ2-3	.	CASSPKDTQYF	TGTGCCAGCAGTCCGAAAGATACGCAGTATTTT
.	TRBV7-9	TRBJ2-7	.	CASSSQGGEQYF	TGTGCCAGCAGCTCCCAGGGGGGCGAGCAGTACTTC
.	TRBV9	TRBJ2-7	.	CASSVGEVYEQYF	TGTGCCAGCAGCGTAGGTGAGGTTTACGAGCAGTACTTC
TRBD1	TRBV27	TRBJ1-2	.	CASSLSGGGYGYTF	TGTGCCAGCAGTTTGTCAGGGGGCGGCTATGGCTACACCTTC
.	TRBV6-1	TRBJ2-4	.	CASSETLIQYF	TGTGCCAGCAGTGAAACCCTCATTCAGTACTTC
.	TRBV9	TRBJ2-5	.	CASSGVQETQYF	TGTGCCAGCAGCGGGGTCCAAGAGACCCAGTACTTC